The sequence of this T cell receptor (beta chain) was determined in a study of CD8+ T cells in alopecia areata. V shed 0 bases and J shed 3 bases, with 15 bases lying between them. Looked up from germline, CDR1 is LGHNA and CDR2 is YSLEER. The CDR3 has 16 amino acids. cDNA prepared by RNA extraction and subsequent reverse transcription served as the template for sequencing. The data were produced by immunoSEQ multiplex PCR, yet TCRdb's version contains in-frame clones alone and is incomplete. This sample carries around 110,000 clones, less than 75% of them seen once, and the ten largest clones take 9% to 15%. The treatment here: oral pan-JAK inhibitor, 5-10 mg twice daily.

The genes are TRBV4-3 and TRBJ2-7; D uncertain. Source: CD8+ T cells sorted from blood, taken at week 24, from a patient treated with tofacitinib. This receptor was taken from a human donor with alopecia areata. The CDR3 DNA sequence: TGCGCCAGCAGCCAAGATCACACCGACCGACTCTACGAGCAGTACTTC. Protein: CASSQDHTDRLYEQYF.